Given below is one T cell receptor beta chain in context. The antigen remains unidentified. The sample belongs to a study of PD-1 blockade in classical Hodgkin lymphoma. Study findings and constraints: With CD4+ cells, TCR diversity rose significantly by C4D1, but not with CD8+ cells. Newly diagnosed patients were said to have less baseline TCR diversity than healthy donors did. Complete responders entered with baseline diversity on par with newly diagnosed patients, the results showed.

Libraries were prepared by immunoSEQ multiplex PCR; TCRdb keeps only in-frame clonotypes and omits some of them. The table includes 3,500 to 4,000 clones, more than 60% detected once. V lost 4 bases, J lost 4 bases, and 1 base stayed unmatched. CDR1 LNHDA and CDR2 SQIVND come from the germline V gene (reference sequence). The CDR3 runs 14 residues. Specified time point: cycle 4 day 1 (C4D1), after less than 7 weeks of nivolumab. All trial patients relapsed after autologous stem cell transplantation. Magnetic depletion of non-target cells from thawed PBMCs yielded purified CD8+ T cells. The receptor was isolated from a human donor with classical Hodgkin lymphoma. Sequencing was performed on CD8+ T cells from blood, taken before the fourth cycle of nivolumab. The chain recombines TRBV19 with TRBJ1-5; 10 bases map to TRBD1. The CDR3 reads CASSRTGGNQPQHF. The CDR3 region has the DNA TGTGCCAGTAGTAGGACAGGGGGAAATCAGCCCCAGCATTTT.